A single sample is the source of the 14 T cell receptor beta chains below, sequenced in a study of T cells after yellow fever vaccination. TCRdb independently ran MiXCR on the 5' RACE reads; one entry per CDR3 protein. The sample holds 110,000 to 150,000 distinct CDR3 sequences, more than 6.5% seen once. This specimen was CD4+ T cells sorted from PBMCs, taken 10 days after the yellow fever booster vaccination. The receptors come from a man younger than 40 who received the YFV17D yellow fever vaccine.

This clonotype was detected ten times or more. The J gene is TRBJ2-1, the V gene TRBV27, with 7 bases identical to TRBD2. Germline loops: CDR1 MNHEY, CDR2 SMNVEV (reference sequence). CDR3 length: 14 amino acids. After removal of 6 bases from V and 5 bases from J, the junction contained 7 bases not matched to a gene. CDR3 sequence: CASSRPGLNNEQFF. The CDR3 DNA is TGTGCCAGCAGCAGACCGGGACTAAACAATGAGCAGTTCTTC.

This clonotype was observed a few times. The rearrangement uses TRBV7-2 and TRBJ2-6, with D possibly being TRBD1 or TRBD2 (5 bases each). The ends were cut back, 4 bases at V and 0 bases at J, with 7 bases in the middle. CDR1 SGHTA and CDR2 FQGNSA come from the germline V gene. This CDR3 region has 15 residues. The CDR3 DNA reads TGTGCCAGCAGCTACGGGACCTCTGGGGCCAACGTCCTGACTTTC. The encoded protein is CASSYGTSGANVLTF.

This clonotype appeared many times. The rearrangement uses TRBV7-9 and TRBJ2-7; a possible D gene is TRBD2 (5 bases). The CDR3 has 13 residues. Trimming removed 0 bases from V and 5 bases from J, with 8 bases in between. Germline values: CDR1 SEHNR, CDR2 FQNEAQ (reference sequence). The CDR3 loop reads CASSLALVDEQYF. CDR3 coding DNA: TGTGCCAGCAGCTTAGCACTAGTAGACGAGCAGTACTTC.

This clonotype was seen at least ten times. V and J are TRBV7-2 and TRBJ2-1; maybe TRBD2 (6 bases). CDR1 is SGHTA, CDR2 FQGNSA, per germline. The CDR3 totals 14 residues. With 4 bases removed from V and 9 bases from J, the gap between germline ends came to 16 bases. This chain's CDR3 is CASSSRRFGSEQFF. The CDR3 region has the DNA TGTGCCAGCAGCTCGAGACGTTTCGGGAGTGAGCAGTTCTTC.

This clonotype was seen many times. The chain uses TRBV20-1 and TRBJ2-2, with no clear D. V dropped 6 bases and J dropped 1 base, with 12 bases sitting between them. This CDR3 comprises 14 residues. CDR1 and CDR2 (germline): DFQATT, SNEGSKA (reference sequence). CDR3 region: CSAPPRLNTGELFF. The CDR3 DNA reads TGCAGTGCCCCACCCAGATTGAACACCGGGGAGCTGTTTTTT.

This clonotype appeared many times. CDR3: CASSLVAQTINYEQYF. The CDR3 coding sequence is TGCGCCAGCAGCCTGGTGGCGCAGACGATAAACTACGAGCAGTACTTC. The rearrangement uses TRBV5-1 and TRBJ2-7; no firm D call. There are 16 residues in the CDR3. The germline gives CDR1 SGHRS, CDR2 YFSETQ. V gave up 4 bases and J gave up 3 bases, with 20 bases separating them.

This clonotype was recorded many times. This chain's CDR3 is CATSAVRGPYNEQFF. CDR3 bases: TGTGCCACCAGTGCCGTCAGGGGCCCATACAATGAGCAGTTCTTC. The chain uses TRBV24-1 and TRBJ2-1, with a weak D call TRBD1 (6 bases). The V gene lost 5 bases and the J gene lost 4 bases, with 14 bases spanning the gap. CDR1 is KGHDR, CDR2 SFDVKD, per germline. The CDR3 consists of 15 residues.

At least ten counts were recorded for this clonotype. CDR3 amino acids: CSVVAEGRTDTQYF. The CDR3 nucleotides are TGCAGCGTTGTTGCCGAGGGGCGGACAGATACGCAGTATTTT. The genes are TRBV29-1 and TRBJ2-3; the D gene could be TRBD1 or TRBD2 (5 bases each). Looked up from germline, CDR1 is SQVTM and CDR2 is ANQGSEA. The germline V and J ends were trimmed by 4 bases and 3 bases, with 14 bases remaining between them. This CDR3 has 14 amino acids.

Many counts were recorded for this clonotype. The CDR3 region is CASSPGGFNINEQFF. CDR3 DNA sequence: TGTGCCAGCAGCCCTGGAGGGTTTAATATAAATGAGCAGTTCTTC. The chain joins TRBV28 to TRBJ2-1; D is perhaps TRBD2 (6 bases). Per germline, CDR1 MDHEN and CDR2 SYDVKM. V lost 6 bases to trimming and J lost 7 bases, with 19 bases between them. This CDR3 region has 15 residues.

This chain uses TRBV5-1 with TRBJ2-6; TRBD1 aligns across 9 bases. The CDR3 has 19 amino acids. The ends lost 2 bases at V and 0 bases at J; junction bases unmatched: 9. CDR1 and CDR2 (germline): SGHRS, YFSETQ. In DNA, the CDR3 is TGCGCCAGCAGCTTTGGGACCCCGACAGGGGGCTCTGGGGCCAACGTCCTGACTTTC. Translating gives CASSFGTPTGGSGANVLTF.

In this sample, this clonotype turned up many times. This sequence joins TRBV4-3 and TRBJ2-1; D may be TRBD2 (5 bases). Per the germline V gene, CDR1 is LGHNA and CDR2 is YSLEER. This CDR3 contains 15 residues. Trimming stripped 4 bases from V and 1 base from J, with 11 bases between. The CDR3 DNA reads as TGCGCCAGCAGCCCCAGCGGTGATTCCTACAATGAGCAGTTCTTC. It translates to CASSPSGDSYNEQFF.

The chain employs TRBV4-2 and TRBJ2-2; D possibly uses TRBD1 or TRBD2 (5 bases each). The CDR3 runs 19 residues. CDR1 is LGHNA, CDR2 YNFKEQ, per germline. The ends were cut back, 10 bases at V and 5 bases at J, with 32 bases in the middle. The CDR3 bases are TGTGCCATGGGCCCCGGGACCCTCGGCGCAGTTTTTCGTACCGGGGAGCTGTTTTTT. It codes for CAMGPGTLGAVFRTGELFF.

There are many counts of this clonotype. This chain connects TRBV27 to TRBJ2-7; possible D gene TRBD2, 5 bases. Trimming stripped 5 bases from V and 5 bases from J, with 13 bases between. This CDR3 contains 13 residues. Germline CDR1 is MNHEY and CDR2 is SMNVEV (reference sequence). As DNA, the CDR3 is TGTGCCAGCAGTCCCCATGAGGGCAACGAGCAGTACTTC. Residues: CASSPHEGNEQYF.

This clonotype was observed at least ten times. The chain has TRBV20-1 and TRBJ2-1; 9 bases are shared with TRBD2. After removal of 3 bases from V and 2 bases from J, the junction contained 8 bases not matched to a gene. This CDR3 contains 16 residues. CDR1 and CDR2 from the germline V gene are DFQATT and SNEGSKA (reference sequence). DNA of the CDR3: TGCAGTGCTAGTGGGCCCCCTAGCGGGGCCTACAATGAGCAGTTCTTC. It is translated as CSASGPPSGAYNEQFF.